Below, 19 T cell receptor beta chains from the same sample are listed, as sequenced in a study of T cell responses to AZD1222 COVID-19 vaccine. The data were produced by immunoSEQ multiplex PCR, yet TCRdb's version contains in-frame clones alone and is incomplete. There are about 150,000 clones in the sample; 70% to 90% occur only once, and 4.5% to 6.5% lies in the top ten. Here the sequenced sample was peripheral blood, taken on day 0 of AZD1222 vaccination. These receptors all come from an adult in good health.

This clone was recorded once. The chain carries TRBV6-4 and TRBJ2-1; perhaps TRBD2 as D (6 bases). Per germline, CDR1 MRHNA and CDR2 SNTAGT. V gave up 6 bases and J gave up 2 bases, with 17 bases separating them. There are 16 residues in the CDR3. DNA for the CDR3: TGTGCCAGCAGAGCCCATGCGGGAATAGCCTACAATGAGCAGTTCTTC. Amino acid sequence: CASRAHAGIAYNEQFF.

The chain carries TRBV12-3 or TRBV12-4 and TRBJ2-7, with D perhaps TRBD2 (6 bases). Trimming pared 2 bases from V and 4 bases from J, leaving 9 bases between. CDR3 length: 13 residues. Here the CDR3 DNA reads TGTGCCAGCAGTTTAACTAGCTCTTACGAGCAGTACTTC. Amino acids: CASSLTSSYEQYF.

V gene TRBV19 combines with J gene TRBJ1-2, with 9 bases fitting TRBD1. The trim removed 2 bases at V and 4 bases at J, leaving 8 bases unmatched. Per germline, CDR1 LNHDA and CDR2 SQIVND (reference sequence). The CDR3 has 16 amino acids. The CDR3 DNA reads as TGTGCCAGTAGTATAAAGCCGGGACAGGGAACCTATGGCTACACCTTC. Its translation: CASSIKPGQGTYGYTF.

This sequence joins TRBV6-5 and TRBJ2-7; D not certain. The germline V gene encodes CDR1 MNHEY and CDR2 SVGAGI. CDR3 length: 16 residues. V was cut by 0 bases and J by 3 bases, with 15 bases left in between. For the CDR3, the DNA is TGTGCCAGCAGTTACTCTAGGCCGGGTCCTTACTACGAGCAGTACTTC. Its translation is CASSYSRPGPYYEQYF.

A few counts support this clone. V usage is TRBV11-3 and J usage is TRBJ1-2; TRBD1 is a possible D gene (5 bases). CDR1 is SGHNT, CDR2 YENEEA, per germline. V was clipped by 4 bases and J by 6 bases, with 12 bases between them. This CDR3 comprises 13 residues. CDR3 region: CASSSGTWDGYTF. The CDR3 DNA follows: TGTGCCAGCAGCTCCGGGACCTGGGATGGCTACACCTTC.

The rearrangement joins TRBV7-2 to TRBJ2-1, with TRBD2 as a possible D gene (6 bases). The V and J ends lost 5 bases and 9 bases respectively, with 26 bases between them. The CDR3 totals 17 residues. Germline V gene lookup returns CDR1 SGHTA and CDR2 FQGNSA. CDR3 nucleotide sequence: TGTGCCAGCAGCGACTCTCCGGGACTTTGGGGTCTCAGTGAGCAGTTCTTC. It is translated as CASSDSPGLWGLSEQFF.

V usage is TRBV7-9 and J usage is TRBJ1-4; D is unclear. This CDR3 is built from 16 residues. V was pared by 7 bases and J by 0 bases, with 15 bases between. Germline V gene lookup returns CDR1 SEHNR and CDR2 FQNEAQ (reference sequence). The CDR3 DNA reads TGTGCCAGCATAAGAGAGCCGGCTGCAACTAATGAAAAACTGTTTTTT. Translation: CASIREPAATNEKLFF.

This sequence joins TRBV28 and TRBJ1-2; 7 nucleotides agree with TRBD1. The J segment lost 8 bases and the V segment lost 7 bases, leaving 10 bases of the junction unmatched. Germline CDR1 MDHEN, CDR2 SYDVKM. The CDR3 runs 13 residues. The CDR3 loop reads CASTTRGQWGYTF. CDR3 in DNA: TGTGCCAGCACCACCCGGGGACAGTGGGGCTACACCTTC.

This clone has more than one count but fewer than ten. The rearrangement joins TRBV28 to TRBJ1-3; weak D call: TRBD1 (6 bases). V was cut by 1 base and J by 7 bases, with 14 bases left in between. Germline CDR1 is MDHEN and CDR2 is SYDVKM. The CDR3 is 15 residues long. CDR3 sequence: CASSLSAGARNTIYF. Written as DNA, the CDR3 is TGTGCCAGCAGTTTATCCGCAGGGGCAAGGAACACCATATATTTT. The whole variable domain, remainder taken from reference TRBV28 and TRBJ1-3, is DVKVTQSSRYLVKRTGEKVFLECVQDMDHENMFWYRQDPGLGLRLIYFSYDVKMKEKGDIPEGYSVSREKKERFSLILESASTNQTSMYLCASSLSAGARNTIYFGEGSWLTVV.

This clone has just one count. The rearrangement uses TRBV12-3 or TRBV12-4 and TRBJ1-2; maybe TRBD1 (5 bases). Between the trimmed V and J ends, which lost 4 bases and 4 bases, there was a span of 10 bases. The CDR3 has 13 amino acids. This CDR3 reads CASSSQGIYGYTF. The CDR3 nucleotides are TGTGCCAGCAGTTCGCAGGGTATCTATGGCTACACCTTC.

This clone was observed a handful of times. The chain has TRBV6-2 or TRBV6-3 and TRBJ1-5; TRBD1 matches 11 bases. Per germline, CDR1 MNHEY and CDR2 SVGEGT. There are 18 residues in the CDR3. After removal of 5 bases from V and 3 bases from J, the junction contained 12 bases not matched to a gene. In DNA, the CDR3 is TGTGCCAGCAGTCCGCAGACTCGGACAGGGGGCTACAATCAGCCCCAGCATTTT. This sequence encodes CASSPQTRTGGYNQPQHF.

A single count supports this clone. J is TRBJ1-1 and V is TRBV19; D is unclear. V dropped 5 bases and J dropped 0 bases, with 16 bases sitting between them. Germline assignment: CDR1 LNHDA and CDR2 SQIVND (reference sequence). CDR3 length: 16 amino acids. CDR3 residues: CASSEGVWAMNTEAFF. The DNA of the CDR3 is TGTGCCAGTAGTGAGGGTGTCTGGGCGATGAACACTGAAGCTTTCTTT. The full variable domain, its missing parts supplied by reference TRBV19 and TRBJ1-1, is DGGITQSPKYLFRKEGQNVTLSCEQNLNHDAMYWYRQDPGQGLRLIYYSQIVNDFQKGDIAEGYSVSREKKESFPLTVTSAQKNPTAFYLCASSEGVWAMNTEAFFGQGTRLTVV.

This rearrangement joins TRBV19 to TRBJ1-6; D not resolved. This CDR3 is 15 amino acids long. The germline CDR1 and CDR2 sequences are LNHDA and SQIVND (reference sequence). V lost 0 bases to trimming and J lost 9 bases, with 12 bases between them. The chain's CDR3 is CASSIDERGGSPLHF. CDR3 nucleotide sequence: TGTGCCAGTAGTATAGACGAACGGGGTGGTTCACCCCTCCACTTT.

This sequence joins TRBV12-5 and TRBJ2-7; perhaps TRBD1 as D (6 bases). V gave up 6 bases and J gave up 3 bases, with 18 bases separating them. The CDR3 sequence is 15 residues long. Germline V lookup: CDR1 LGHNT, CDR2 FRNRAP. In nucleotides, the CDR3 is TGTGCTAGTGGCCGCCCGACAGGCCGGCGCTACGAGCAGTACTTC. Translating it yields CASGRPTGRRYEQYF.

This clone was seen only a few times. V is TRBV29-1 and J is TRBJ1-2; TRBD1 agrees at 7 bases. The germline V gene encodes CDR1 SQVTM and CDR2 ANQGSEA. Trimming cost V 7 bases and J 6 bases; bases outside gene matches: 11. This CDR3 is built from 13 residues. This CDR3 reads CSGMIDRVDGYTF. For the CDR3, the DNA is TGCAGCGGTATGATCGACAGGGTCGATGGCTACACCTTC. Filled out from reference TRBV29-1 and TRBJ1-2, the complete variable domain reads SAVISQKPSRDICQRGTSLTIQCQVDSQVTMMFWYRQQPGQSLTLIATANQGSEATYESGFVIDKFPISRPNLTFSTLTVSNMSPEDSSIYLCSGMIDRVDGYTFGSGTRLTVV.

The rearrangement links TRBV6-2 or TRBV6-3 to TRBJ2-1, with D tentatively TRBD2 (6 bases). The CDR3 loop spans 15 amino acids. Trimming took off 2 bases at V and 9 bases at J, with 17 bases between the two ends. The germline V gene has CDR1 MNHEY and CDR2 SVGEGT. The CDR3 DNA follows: TGTGCCAGCAGTTACGACGGGGGTCACGTTAGTGAGCAGTTCTTC. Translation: CASSYDGGHVSEQFF.

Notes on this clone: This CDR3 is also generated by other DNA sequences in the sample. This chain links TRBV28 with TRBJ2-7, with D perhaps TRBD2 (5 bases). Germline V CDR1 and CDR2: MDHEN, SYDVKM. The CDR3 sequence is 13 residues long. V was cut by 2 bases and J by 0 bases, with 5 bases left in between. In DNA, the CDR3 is TGTGCCAGCAGTTTAGGGAGCTCCTACGAGCAGTACTTC. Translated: CASSLGSSYEQYF.

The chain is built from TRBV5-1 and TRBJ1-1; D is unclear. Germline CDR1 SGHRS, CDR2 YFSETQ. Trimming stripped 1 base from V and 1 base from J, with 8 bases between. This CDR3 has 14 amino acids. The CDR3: CASSLSSGNTEAFF. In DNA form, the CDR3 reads TGCGCCAGCAGCTTGTCGTCAGGGAACACTGAAGCTTTCTTT.

In nucleotides, the CDR3 is TGTGCCAGCAGAGATTTGAGGACTAGCGGTCGCCCCAAGTCAGATACGCAGTATTTT. Translating gives CASRDLRTSGRPKSDTQYF. The chain is built from TRBV7-9 and TRBJ2-3; 10 nucleotides align to TRBD2. J was trimmed by 4 bases and V by 6 bases; bases with no gene match: 19. CDR3 size: 19 residues. Germline CDR1 SEHNR, CDR2 FQNEAQ (reference sequence). The entire variable domain, with the rest obtained from reference TRBV7-9 and TRBJ2-3, is as follows: DTGVSQNPRHKITKRGQNVTFRCDPISEHNRLYWYRQTLGQGPEFLTYFQNEAQLEKSRLLSDRFSAERPKGSFSTLEIQRTEQGDSAMYLCASRDLRTSGRPKSDTQYFGPGTRLTVL.